This T cell receptor (beta chain) derives from a study of human CD8 memory T cell subsets. UMI-labeled 5' RACE was used, and it produced the TCR beta libraries. TCRdb re-called the 5' RACE reads and catalogs CDR3 proteins one per entry, DNA excluded. The sample spans 5,000 to 6,000 distinct CDR3 sequences; the ten largest clones claim around a sixth. This CDR3 region has 15 residues. CDR1 and CDR2 from the germline V gene are SNHLY and FYNNEI. This sequence originates from a human donor in good health. The V call is TRBV2, the J call TRBJ2-7. The sequenced sample consisted of CD8+ T cells from PBMCs. CDR3 sequence reads: CASSELGFGSYEQYF.